These 18 T cell receptor beta chains originate from one sample sequenced in a study of chemoradiotherapy in HPV16-positive cancers. Sequencing used immunoSEQ multiplex PCR; TCRdb keeps in-frame clones, though not all of them. The data contain 7,000 to 8,500 clones, roughly 90% of them singletons. Source: tumor tissue, taken from a patient who underwent chemoradiotherapy. These receptors originate from a human donor with HPV-associated anogenital cancer.

The rearrangement joins TRBV7-2 to TRBJ1-2; maybe TRBD1 (6 bases). The CDR3 is 14 amino acids. V lost 6 bases, J lost 4 bases, and 15 bases lay in between. Germline values: CDR1 SGHTA, CDR2 FQGNSA. In nucleotides, the CDR3 is TGTGCCAGCAGGGCGGGGGGGGCAGGCTATGGCTACACCTTC. Amino acid sequence: CASRAGGAGYGYTF.

The rearrangement links TRBV9 to TRBJ2-1; 7 nucleotides agree with TRBD2. This CDR3 spans 15 amino acids. V lost 0 bases to trimming and J lost 4 bases; unmatched junction nucleotides: 4. Per germline, CDR1 SGDLS and CDR2 YYNGEE. CDR3 DNA sequence: TGTGCCAGCAGCGTAGGGGGAGGGCCATACAATGAGCAGTTCTTC. This translates into CASSVGGGPYNEQFF.

The chain recombines TRBV28 with TRBJ2-7; 7 bases line up with TRBD1. Germline V gives CDR1 MDHEN, CDR2 SYDVKM. The CDR3 has 14 residues. V shed 8 bases, J shed 2 bases, and the junction held 9 bases outside the gene matches. CDR3 in amino acids: CASRIDRAAYEQYF. CDR3 DNA: TGTGCCAGCCGGATCGACAGGGCTGCCTACGAGCAGTACTTC.

This chain joins TRBV6-1 and TRBJ1-2; TRBD1 might be the D (5 bases). Germline lookup yields CDR1 MNHNS and CDR2 SASEGT. This CDR3 comprises 13 residues. V shed 6 bases and J shed 7 bases, with 15 bases lying between them. CDR3 nucleotides: TGTGCCAGCAGAGTCAGGGCGTCTTCTGGCTACACCTTC. Its protein is CASRVRASSGYTF.

The chain recombines TRBV28 with TRBJ2-7; 8 bases are shared with TRBD1. The germline CDR1 and CDR2 sequences are MDHEN and SYDVKM. Trimming cost V 5 bases and J 2 bases; bases outside gene matches: 5. This CDR3 region has 14 residues. CDR3 DNA sequence: TGTGCCAGCAGTCCGACAGGGGTTACCTACGAGCAGTACTTC. As protein: CASSPTGVTYEQYF. The complete variable domain, with remaining parts taken from reference TRBV28 and TRBJ2-7, reads DVKVTQSSRYLVKRTGEKVFLECVQDMDHENMFWYRQDPGLGLRLIYFSYDVKMKEKGDIPEGYSVSREKKERFSLILESASTNQTSMYLCASSPTGVTYEQYFGPGTRLTVT.

In regard to this clone: The sample contains more than one DNA sequence encoding this CDR3. CDR3 nucleotide sequence: TGCGCCAGCAGCGTAACGGCGGGGGAGTACTACAATGAGCAGTTCTTC. Its protein is CASSVTAGEYYNEQFF. The chain employs TRBV5-1 and TRBJ2-1; 7 positions agree with TRBD2. CDR1 SGHRS and CDR2 YFSETQ come from the germline V gene. V trimming: 4 bases; J trimming: 3 bases; junction bases outside the gene matches: 10. CDR3 length equals 16 residues. The full variable domain, with the rest looked up from reference TRBV5-1 and TRBJ2-1, is KAGVTQTPRYLIKTRGQQVTLSCSPISGHRSVSWYQQTPGQGLQFLFEYFSETQRNKGNFPGRFSGRQFSNSRSEMNVSTLELGDSALYLCASSVTAGEYYNEQFFGPGTRLTVL.

This sequence joins TRBV9 and TRBJ2-1; D is unresolved. The CDR3 sequence is 12 residues long. Trimming removed 3 bases from V and 5 bases from J, with 6 bases in between. Germline V CDR1 and CDR2: SGDLS, YYNGEE. The CDR3 DNA sequence: TGTGCCAGCAGCGCCCAGCACAATGAGCAGTTCTTC. This codes for CASSAQHNEQFF.

J is TRBJ1-5 and V is TRBV7-9, with no clear D. Germline V gene sequence: CDR1 SEHNR, CDR2 FQNEAQ (reference sequence). Trimming shortened V by 7 bases and J by 3 bases, and 13 bases separated the two germline ends. The CDR3 spans 14 residues. In DNA form, the CDR3 reads TGTGCCAGCAACTCCGACGGATTCAATCAGCCCCAGCATTTT. Protein sequence: CASNSDGFNQPQHF. The variable domain in full, with the rest retrieved from reference TRBV7-9 and TRBJ1-5, is DTGVSQNPRHKITKRGQNVTFRCDPISEHNRLYWYRQTLGQGPEFLTYFQNEAQLEKSRLLSDRFSAERPKGSFSTLEIQRTEQGDSAMYLCASNSDGFNQPQHFGDGTRLSIL.

The V and J genes are TRBV29-1 and TRBJ2-1, with 8 bases that match TRBD1. Trimming took 2 bases from V and 5 from J; bases not matched to a gene: 8. Germline lookup yields CDR1 SQVTM and CDR2 ANQGSEA. The CDR3 totals 15 residues. The CDR3 sequence: CSVEKMDRADNEQFF. In nucleotides, the CDR3 is TGCAGCGTTGAAAAAATGGACAGGGCGGACAATGAGCAGTTCTTC.

Only one count was recorded for this clone. The chain combines TRBV25-1 with TRBJ2-5; no clear D gene. The V end lost 0 bases, the J end lost 0 bases, and 8 bases lay between the germline ends. The CDR3 is made up of 15 amino acids. The germline V gene encodes CDR1 MGHDK and CDR2 SYGVNS. The CDR3 nucleotides are TGTGCCAGCAGTGAATATTCCCACAACCAAGAGACCCAGTACTTC. It codes for CASSEYSHNQETQYF. Full variable domain (missing parts from reference TRBV25-1 and TRBJ2-5): EADIYQTPRYLVIGTGKKITLECSQTMGHDKMYWYQQDPGMELHLIHYSYGVNSTEKGDLSSESTVSRIRTEHFPLTLESARPSHTSQYLCASSEYSHNQETQYFGPGTRLLVL.

This rearrangement joins TRBV27 to TRBJ2-1; D is undetermined. The length of the CDR3 is 12 residues. The V and J ends lost 3 bases and 9 bases respectively, with 9 bases between them. CDR1 and CDR2 from the germline V gene are MNHEY and SMNVEV (reference sequence). In DNA form, the CDR3 reads TGTGCCAGCAGTTTCAACAACTTTGAGCAGTTCTTC. Translation gives CASSFNNFEQFF.

This clone was seen a single time. Here the CDR3 DNA reads TGTGCCAGCTCACCCCTAGCGGGGAGTGACACTGAAGCTTTCTTT. It is translated as CASSPLAGSDTEAFF. V is TRBV18 and J is TRBJ1-1; D remains ambiguous. The CDR3 has 15 amino acids. CDR1 is KGHSH and CDR2 is LQKENI in the germline V gene. Between the trimmed V and J ends, which lost 3 bases and 3 bases, there was a span of 14 bases.

V is TRBV5-1 and J is TRBJ2-1; 10 positions match TRBD2. V gave up 3 bases and J gave up 4 bases; unmatched junction bases: 7. Germline CDR1 is SGHRS and CDR2 is YFSETQ. There are 16 residues in the CDR3. Written as DNA, the CDR3 is TGCGCCAGCAGCTCCGGGACTAGCGACCTATACAATGAGCAGTTCTTC. This codes for CASSSGTSDLYNEQFF.

This rearrangement joins TRBV6-1 to TRBJ2-7, with 8 bases fitting TRBD1. Germline V gives CDR1 MNHNS, CDR2 SASEGT. V dropped 7 bases and J dropped 3; count of bases not matched to a gene: 5. This CDR3 contains 13 residues. The CDR3 protein is CASKNRGIYEQYF. CDR3 DNA sequence: TGTGCCAGCAAGAACAGGGGGATCTACGAGCAGTACTTC.

V gene TRBV21-1 combines with J gene TRBJ2-7; the table's D call, TRBD2, was not checked against the DNA. TRBV21-1 is tagged as a pseudogene. The CDR3 length is 15 residues. The CDR3 region is CASSKTQRESCEQYF. Here the CDR3 DNA reads TGTGCCAGCAGCAAAACCCAGCGGGAGTCGTGCGAGCAGTACTTC.

V is TRBV5-4 and J is TRBJ1-2; D possibly corresponds to TRBD1 (6 bases). The CDR3 totals 12 residues. Germline lookup yields CDR1 SGHNT and CDR2 YYREEE (reference sequence). V lost 2 bases and J lost 4, with 6 bases in between. CDR3 DNA: TGTGCCAGCAGCTTACAGGGCTATGGCTACACCTTC. It encodes CASSLQGYGYTF.

The chain is built from TRBV5-8 and TRBJ2-5, with a tentative D call TRBD2 (6 bases). CDR3 length: 12 residues. Trimming cost V 0 bases and J 7 bases, with 7 bases left between them. In germline, CDR1 is SGHTS, CDR2 YDEGEE. DNA of the CDR3: TGTGCCAGCAGCTTGGACGGGGGGACCCAGTACTTC. It yields the protein CASSLDGGTQYF.

The rearrangement uses TRBV6-5 and TRBJ2-1, with 10 bases aligning to TRBD2. With 5 bases clipped from V and 7 bases from J, the junction kept 5 bases outside the gene matches. This CDR3 contains 14 residues. Germline CDR1 reads MNHEY; CDR2 reads SVGAGI. This chain's CDR3 is CASSLAGVVNEQFF. As DNA, the CDR3 is TGTGCCAGCAGTCTAGCGGGAGTTGTAAATGAGCAGTTCTTC.